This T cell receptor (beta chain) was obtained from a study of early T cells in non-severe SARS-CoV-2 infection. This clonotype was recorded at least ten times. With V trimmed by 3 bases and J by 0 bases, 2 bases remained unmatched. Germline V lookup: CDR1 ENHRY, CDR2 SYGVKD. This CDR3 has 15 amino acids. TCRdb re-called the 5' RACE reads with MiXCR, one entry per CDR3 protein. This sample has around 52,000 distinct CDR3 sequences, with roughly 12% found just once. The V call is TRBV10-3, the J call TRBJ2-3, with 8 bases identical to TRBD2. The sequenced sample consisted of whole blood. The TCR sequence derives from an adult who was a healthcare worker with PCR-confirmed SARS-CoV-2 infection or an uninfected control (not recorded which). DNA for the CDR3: TGTGCCATCAGTGATCAGCGGGGGAGCACAGATACGCAGTATTTT. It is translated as CAISDQRGSTDTQYF.